Presented here are 16 T cell receptor beta chains from one specimen sequenced in a study of blood T cell repertoires in COVID-19. The assay was immunoSEQ multiplex PCR, and TCRdb's table has in-frame clones only and misses some. The repertoire has approximately 210,000 clones, more than 70% of them found once; the top ten carry less than 7.5%. The source material was peripheral blood. These TCRs come from a woman aged 40 to 55 who had recovered from COVID-19.

The chain has TRBV6-5 and TRBJ1-4, with D perhaps matching TRBD1 (6 bases). This CDR3 region has 14 residues. CDR1 and CDR2 (germline): MNHEY, SVGAGI. Trimming stripped 6 bases from V and 2 bases from J, with 10 bases between. CDR3 DNA: TGTGCCAGCAGGTTAGGGGGTACTAATGAAAAACTGTTTTTT. Protein: CASRLGGTNEKLFF.

The chain joins TRBV6-5 to TRBJ2-7; the D is unclear. The CDR3 sequence is 13 residues long. Germline assignment: CDR1 MNHEY and CDR2 SVGAGI. V shed 5 bases and J shed 0 bases, with 8 bases lying between them. The CDR3 DNA reads TGTGCCAGCAGTCCGATAGACTCCTACGAGCAGTACTTC. This sequence encodes CASSPIDSYEQYF.

The chain combines TRBV29-1 with TRBJ2-1; TRBD2 matches 8 bases. J lost 0 bases, V lost 6 bases, and 7 bases had no gene match. CDR1 SQVTM and CDR2 ANQGSEA come from the germline V gene. The CDR3 covers 15 residues. The CDR3 region has the DNA TGCAGCGTGGCTATAGCGGGACGCTCCTACAATGAGCAGTTCTTC. It translates to CSVAIAGRSYNEQFF.

For this clone: Other DNA variants within this sample encode the same CDR3. The gene calls are TRBV4-2 and TRBJ2-7, with D uncertain. CDR1 and CDR2 from the germline V gene are LGHNA and YNFKEQ. The CDR3 runs 15 residues. Trimming removed 0 bases from V and 4 bases from J, with 13 bases in between. This chain's CDR3 is CASSQDIGFGYEQYF. The CDR3, as DNA: TGTGCCAGCAGCCAAGATATCGGGTTCGGGTACGAGCAGTACTTC.

The V call is TRBV3-1 (or the pseudogene TRBV3-2), the J call TRBJ1-1; 10 positions agree with TRBD1. The V gene end was trimmed by 0 bases and the J gene end by 1 base; junction bases not matched to a gene: 2. Looked up from germline, CDR1 is LGHDT and CDR2 is YNNKEL (reference sequence). The CDR3 contains 16 residues. This CDR3 is CASSQDWTGGNTEAFF. The DNA for the CDR3 is TGTGCCAGCAGCCAAGATTGGACAGGGGGGAACACTGAAGCTTTCTTT.

The V call is TRBV28, the J call TRBJ2-7; TRBD1 aligns across 9 bases. The CDR3 loop spans 15 amino acids. Germline V lookup: CDR1 MDHEN, CDR2 SYDVKM. After removal of 5 bases from V and 6 bases from J, the junction contained 11 bases not matched to a gene. CDR3 DNA: TGTGCCAGCAGTCCCCCGGGACAGGGATCGTCCGAGCAGTACTTC. Its protein is CASSPPGQGSSEQYF.

The chain recombines TRBV14 with TRBJ1-1, with TRBD1 identical over 10 bases. The CDR3 runs 22 residues. Trimming took 3 bases from V and 0 from J; bases not matched to a gene: 22. Germline V lookup: CDR1 SGHDN, CDR2 FVKESK. The DNA of the CDR3 is TGTGCCAGCAGCCAGAAAAAGGGCCAGGCCGGGACAGGGGTCCATATGAACACTGAAGCTTTCTTT. The encoded protein is CASSQKKGQAGTGVHMNTEAFF.

V gene TRBV6-5 combines with J gene TRBJ2-1, with 7 positions matching TRBD2. The ends lost 5 bases at V and 4 bases at J; junction bases unmatched: 8. Germline V gene lookup returns CDR1 MNHEY and CDR2 SVGAGI. CDR3 length: 15 residues. CDR3: CASSPLAGAYNEQFF. The CDR3 region has the DNA TGTGCCAGCAGTCCTCTGGCGGGAGCATACAATGAGCAGTTCTTC.

As DNA, the CDR3 is TGCGCCAGCAGCCAAGAAGGCGCAGGCTACAATGAGCAGTTCTTC. Amino acids: CASSQEGAGYNEQFF. This chain joins TRBV4-3 and TRBJ2-1; D not resolved. Germline CDR1 reads LGHNA; CDR2 reads YSLEER. The CDR3 covers 15 residues. With 0 bases removed from V and 3 bases from J, the gap between germline ends came to 9 bases.

V usage is TRBV19 and J usage is TRBJ2-3; 9 bases line up with TRBD2. Per the germline V gene, CDR1 is LNHDA and CDR2 is SQIVND (reference sequence). The CDR3 loop spans 15 amino acids. Trimming at V came to 6 bases and at J to 1 base, leaving 5 bases not matched to a gene. The CDR3 loop reads CASRPSGAGTDTQYF. CDR3 coding DNA: TGTGCCAGTAGGCCTAGCGGGGCTGGCACAGATACGCAGTATTTT.

V gene TRBV19 combines with J gene TRBJ1-5; D is ambiguous. Germline-derived CDR1 and CDR2 are LNHDA and SQIVND (reference sequence). V lost 3 bases and J lost 3, with 9 bases in between. The CDR3 totals 14 residues. The CDR3 reads CASSIEGANQPQHF. The CDR3 DNA reads as TGTGCCAGTAGTATCGAGGGTGCCAATCAGCCCCAGCATTTT.

The chain has TRBV24-1 and TRBJ2-5, with D uncertain. Germline loops: CDR1 KGHDR, CDR2 SFDVKD. Trimming took 0 bases from V and 10 from J, leaving 11 bases between them. The CDR3 sequence is 13 residues long. In DNA, the CDR3 is TGTGCCACCAGTGATTTGTTGACTGGGTACCAGTACTTC. Translated, it gives CATSDLLTGYQYF.

V gene TRBV3-1 (or the pseudogene TRBV3-2) combines with J gene TRBJ2-7; 11 bases are shared with TRBD2. CDR3 length: 15 residues. V was pared by 3 bases and J by 0 bases, with 1 base of the junction left unmatched. From germline, CDR1 is LGHDT and CDR2 YNNKEL (reference sequence). The CDR3 loop is CASSHGLAGSYEQYF. DNA of the CDR3: TGTGCCAGCAGCCATGGACTAGCGGGCTCCTACGAGCAGTACTTC.

This chain connects TRBV7-2 to TRBJ1-5; 8 bases are a match to TRBD1. Trimming cost V 2 bases and J 1 base; bases outside gene matches: 4. This CDR3 has 16 amino acids. Germline CDR1 and CDR2: SGHTA and FQGNSA. DNA of the CDR3: TGTGCCAGCAGCTTATCCTGGACAGGGAGCAATCAGCCCCAGCATTTT. This sequence encodes CASSLSWTGSNQPQHF.

This sequence joins TRBV19 and TRBJ1-5; TRBD1 agrees at 8 bases. J gave up 3 bases and V 3 bases, and 7 bases lay outside the gene matches. This CDR3 comprises 16 residues. Germline V CDR1 and CDR2: LNHDA, SQIVND (reference sequence). The DNA of the CDR3 is TGTGCCAGTAGTATCCATCTGGACAGGGTCAATCAGCCCCAGCATTTT. Translating gives CASSIHLDRVNQPQHF.

The gene calls are TRBV6-5 and TRBJ1-6, with D uncertain. CDR3 length: 15 residues. The V gene lost 5 bases and the J gene lost 4 bases, with 12 bases spanning the gap. Germline CDR1 reads MNHEY; CDR2 reads SVGAGI. Written as DNA, the CDR3 is TGTGCCAGCAGTCTTCCTACGGGGTATAATTCACCCCTCCACTTT. It encodes CASSLPTGYNSPLHF.